The 21 T cell receptor beta chains presented below share a single source sample, sequenced in a study of cytomegalovirus exposure and HLA in healthy donors. PCR was performed using 60 Vbeta and 13 Jbeta primers. The repertoire was sequenced with immunoSEQ multiplex PCR; TCRdb's copy has only in-frame clones and lacks some. The table lists over 150,000 clones, approximately 85% of them singletons. Material: PBMCs. The receptors were sampled from a girl aged 10 to 17 in good health and CMV-seropositive.

This chain joins TRBV2 and TRBJ1-4; D may be TRBD1 (6 bases). CDR1 is SNHLY and CDR2 is FYNNEI in the germline V gene. This CDR3 has 16 amino acids. V dropped 7 bases and J dropped 5 bases, with 20 bases sitting between them. The CDR3 reads CASKKLGGGQNEKLFF. CDR3 coding DNA: TGTGCCAGCAAAAAGCTGGGAGGGGGGCAGAATGAAAAACTGTTTTTT.

The sample holds one count of this clone. The chain combines TRBV4-3 with TRBJ1-1; D is possibly TRBD1 (6 bases). V gave up 0 bases and J gave up 8 bases, with 19 bases separating them. The V gene's germline CDR1 is LGHNA and CDR2 YSLEER. The CDR3 is 16 residues long. The CDR3 here is CASSQDATTGVGEAFF. CDR3 coding DNA: TGCGCCAGCAGCCAAGACGCAACGACAGGCGTAGGCGAAGCTTTCTTT.

The V call is TRBV10-1, the J call TRBJ2-1; a weak D match, TRBD1 (5 bases). The CDR3 is made up of 12 amino acids. In germline, CDR1 is WNHNN, CDR2 SYGVQD (reference sequence). V gave up 0 bases and J gave up 9 bases, with 6 bases separating them. This CDR3 is CASSESTVEQFF. CDR3 nucleotide sequence: TGCGCCAGCAGTGAGTCGACAGTTGAGCAGTTCTTC.

This clone was seen a single time. V is TRBV7-6 and J is TRBJ2-5; TRBD2 matches 9 bases. This CDR3 is built from 16 residues. Germline V gene lookup returns CDR1 SGHVS and CDR2 FNYEAQ. The ends lost 2 bases at V and 5 bases at J; junction bases unmatched: 9. The CDR3 loop is CASSLLRGGADETQYF. The CDR3 coding sequence is TGTGCCAGCAGCTTATTACGCGGGGGGGCCGATGAGACCCAGTACTTC.

This chain joins TRBV11-3 and TRBJ2-7; tentative D call: TRBD1 (5 bases). The CDR3 runs to 15 residues. Germline V gene lookup returns CDR1 SGHNT and CDR2 YENEEA. V was shortened by 4 bases and J by 2 bases, with 15 bases between the two germline ends. CDR3 in amino acids: CASSSRQTVTYEQYF. For the CDR3, the DNA is TGTGCCAGCAGCTCTCGACAGACCGTGACCTACGAGCAGTACTTC.

The chain recombines TRBV4-1 with TRBJ2-5; a possible D gene is TRBD1 (5 bases). The germline gives CDR1 MGHRA, CDR2 YSYEKL. This CDR3 is 15 amino acids long. Trimming removed 1 base at V and 2 bases at J, with 11 bases between. The CDR3 coding sequence is TGCGCCAGCAGCCAAGCGACAGAATCTCAAGAGACCCAGTACTTC. It codes for CASSQATESQETQYF.

This chain connects TRBV4-2 to TRBJ1-3; D not certain. The CDR3 extends over 15 amino acids. The germline gives CDR1 LGHNA, CDR2 YNFKEQ. V lost 0 bases to trimming and J lost 1 base, with 7 bases between them. CDR3 residues: CASSQDAVSGNTIYF. CDR3 nucleotides: TGTGCCAGCAGCCAAGATGCGGTGTCTGGAAACACCATATATTTT.

V usage is TRBV27 and J usage is TRBJ2-7, with no clear D. The CDR3 length is 13 residues. The V gene lost 3 bases and the J gene lost 4 bases, with 10 bases spanning the gap. Germline CDR1 reads MNHEY; CDR2 reads SMNVEV (reference sequence). The CDR3 spells CASSFTVAYEQYF. The CDR3 DNA sequence: TGTGCCAGCAGTTTTACTGTCGCGTACGAGCAGTACTTC.

This chain links TRBV4-1 with TRBJ1-2; TRBD1 aligns across 7 bases. The CDR3 is 13 residues long. Trimming took 3 bases from V and 6 from J; bases not matched to a gene: 4. Germline loops: CDR1 MGHRA, CDR2 YSYEKL. The CDR3 sequence is CASSQDRFNGYTF. The CDR3 DNA is TGCGCCAGCAGCCAGGACAGGTTCAATGGCTACACCTTC.

The rearrangement joins TRBV28 to TRBJ1-5; TRBD1 aligns across 8 bases. CDR3 length: 13 amino acids. CDR1 and CDR2 (germline): MDHEN, SYDVKM. Trimming removed 11 bases from V and 2 bases from J; junction bases left unmatched: 5. The CDR3 sequence: CAVGQGGNQPQHF. The CDR3 DNA follows: TGTGCCGTTGGACAGGGCGGCAATCAGCCCCAGCATTTT. Full variable domain (remainder filled in from reference TRBV28 and TRBJ1-5): DVKVTQSSRYLVKRTGEKVFLECVQDMDHENMFWYRQDPGLGLRLIYFSYDVKMKEKGDIPEGYSVSREKKERFSLILESASTNQTSMYLCAVGQGGNQPQHFGDGTRLSIL.

This clone has more than one count but fewer than ten. The rearrangement uses TRBV18 and TRBJ1-1; 9 bases align to TRBD1. CDR1 is KGHSH and CDR2 is LQKENI in the germline V gene. This CDR3 has 15 residues. V was pared by 4 bases and J by 0 bases, with 3 bases of the junction left unmatched. Here the CDR3 DNA reads TGTGCCAGCTCACTGGGGACAGGGCTGAACACTGAAGCTTTCTTT. The encoded protein is CASSLGTGLNTEAFF.

CDR3 coding DNA: TGCGCCAGCAGGGGACTGGGGCAAGAGACCCAGTACTTC. Translating gives CASRGLGQETQYF. The chain recombines TRBV5-1 with TRBJ2-5; TRBD2 is a possible D gene (6 bases). V was clipped by 5 bases and J by 2 bases, with 10 bases between them. This CDR3 comprises 13 residues. Germline V gene lookup returns CDR1 SGHRS and CDR2 YFSETQ. The complete variable domain, with remaining parts taken from reference TRBV5-1 and TRBJ2-5, reads KAGVTQTPRYLIKTRGQQVTLSCSPISGHRSVSWYQQTPGQGLQFLFEYFSETQRNKGNFPGRFSGRQFSNSRSEMNVSTLELGDSALYLCASRGLGQETQYFGPGTRLLVL.

The chain employs TRBV2 and TRBJ1-4, with D maybe TRBD1 (6 bases). CDR3 size: 15 residues. Trimming stripped 3 bases from V and 4 bases from J, with 12 bases between. In germline, CDR1 is SNHLY, CDR2 FYNNEI. The DNA of the CDR3 is TGTGCCAGCAGTGATGTCCAGGGGCTTAATGAAAAACTGTTTTTT. Translating it yields CASSDVQGLNEKLFF.

The chain couples TRBV4-3 to TRBJ2-3; 11 bases are shared with TRBD2. The CDR3 has 15 amino acids. The trim removed 1 base at V and 5 bases at J, leaving 2 bases unmatched. Germline V gene lookup returns CDR1 LGHNA and CDR2 YSLEER. Here the CDR3 reads CASSQVAGGQDTQYF. The CDR3 nucleotides read TGCGCCAGCAGCCAAGTAGCGGGGGGGCAAGATACGCAGTATTTT.

The V call is TRBV4-3, the J call TRBJ2-2, with D possibly matching TRBD1 (6 bases). There are 17 residues in the CDR3. Germline CDR1 reads LGHNA; CDR2 reads YSLEER. Trimming shortened V by 0 bases and J by 0 bases, and 11 bases separated the two germline ends. The CDR3 DNA is TGCGCCAGCAGCCAAGAACCGTGGACAGCGAACACCGGGGAGCTGTTTTTT. Translation gives CASSQEPWTANTGELFF.

This sequence joins TRBV29-1 and TRBJ2-7; 11 bases fit TRBD1. With 4 bases clipped from V and 5 bases from J, the junction kept 7 bases outside the gene matches. Per germline, CDR1 SQVTM and CDR2 ANQGSEA. This CDR3 region has 14 residues. CDR3 sequence (DNA): TGCAGCGTTGGAACCGGGACAGGGGGGAACGAGCAGTACTTC. Translating it yields CSVGTGTGGNEQYF.

The chain joins TRBV29-1 to TRBJ1-1, with D possibly TRBD1 on 5 matching bases. This CDR3 contains 13 residues. CDR1 and CDR2 from the germline V gene are SQVTM and ANQGSEA. The V gene lost 4 bases and the J gene lost 3 bases, with 12 bases spanning the gap. The CDR3 DNA reads TGCAGCGTTGGGTTGGGGCTGGACACTGAAGCTTTCTTT. Translated, it gives CSVGLGLDTEAFF.

This chain connects TRBV7-2 to TRBJ2-2, with D possibly TRBD2 on 5 matching bases. The CDR3 loop spans 13 amino acids. V was shortened by 5 bases and J by 7 bases, with 11 bases between the two germline ends. Germline assignment: CDR1 SGHTA and CDR2 FQGNSA. The CDR3 nucleotides read TGTGCCAGCAGCCCCAGACGGGGCGGGGAGCTGTTTTTT. Translation: CASSPRRGGELFF.

This clone was seen only once. This chain joins TRBV6-1 and TRBJ2-2; TRBD1 matches at 7 bases. The V segment lost 3 bases and the J segment 7 bases; nucleotides outside the gene matches: 5. The CDR3 sequence is 14 residues long. Germline V gene data show CDR1 as MNHNS and CDR2 as SASEGT. The CDR3 loop is CASSDGTENGELFF. DNA of the CDR3: TGTGCCAGCAGTGATGGGACAGAGAACGGGGAGCTGTTTTTT.

The chain uses TRBV4-3 and TRBJ1-1; tentatively, D is TRBD1 (5 bases). The germline V gene has CDR1 LGHNA and CDR2 YSLEER. Between the trimmed V and J ends, which lost 0 bases and 2 bases, there was a span of 10 bases. The length of the CDR3 is 15 residues. The CDR3 reads CASSQDQGGNTEAFF. For the CDR3, the DNA is TGCGCCAGCAGCCAAGATCAGGGCGGTAACACTGAAGCTTTCTTT.

This clone was observed a few times. The chain employs TRBV4-3 and TRBJ1-5; TRBD1 aligns across 10 bases. V shed 1 base and J 1 base; nucleotides not matched to a gene: 10. In germline, CDR1 is LGHNA, CDR2 YSLEER. This CDR3 comprises 19 residues. CDR3 sequence reads: CASSQARTGGGVSNQPQHF. In nucleotides, the CDR3 is TGCGCCAGCAGCCAAGCAAGGACAGGGGGAGGTGTAAGCAATCAGCCCCAGCATTTT.